The 18 T cell receptor beta chains below all came from one sample that was sequenced in a study of T cell responses to AZD1222 COVID-19 vaccine. Here immunoSEQ multiplex PCR was the method, and the copy in TCRdb shows in-frame clones only, minus some. The sample has approximately 150,000 clones, roughly 93% seen once. The input for sequencing was peripheral blood, taken on day 0 of AZD1222 vaccination. These TCRs come from an adult in good health.

This chain links TRBV30 with TRBJ1-4; possibly TRBD1 for D (5 bases). CDR1 and CDR2 from the germline V gene are GTSNPN and SVGIG (reference sequence). The CDR3 has 12 amino acids. V was trimmed by 7 bases and J by 7 bases, leaving 13 bases between them. The CDR3 loop reads CASHLTAEKLFF. CDR3 coding DNA: TGTGCCTCCCACTTGACAGCTGAAAAACTGTTTTTT.

This chain joins TRBV20-1 and TRBJ2-7, with D perhaps being TRBD1 or TRBD2 (5 bases each). The CDR3 sequence is 11 residues long. The V end was cut by 3 bases, the J end by 6 bases, with 9 bases between. The germline V gene encodes CDR1 DFQATT and CDR2 SNEGSKA (reference sequence). The CDR3 protein is CSASGTVEQYF. The DNA of the CDR3 is TGCAGTGCTAGCGGGACGGTCGAGCAGTACTTC.

This chain links TRBV5-4 with TRBJ2-3, with 7 bases that match TRBD2. Germline assignment: CDR1 SGHNT and CDR2 YYREEE (reference sequence). The CDR3 length is 16 residues. Trimming took 5 bases from V and 5 from J; bases not matched to a gene: 14. The chain's CDR3 is CASSYDIGGSVDTQYF. For the CDR3, the DNA is TGTGCCAGCAGTTACGATATAGGCGGGAGTGTAGATACGCAGTATTTT. The full variable domain, with the rest looked up from reference TRBV5-4 and TRBJ2-3, is ETGVTQSPTHLIKTRGQQVTLRCSSQSGHNTVSWYQQALGQGPQFIFQYYREEENGRGNFPPRFSGLQFPNYSSELNVNALELDDSALYLCASSYDIGGSVDTQYFGPGTRLTVL.

The V gene is TRBV28, the J gene TRBJ2-7, with 13 bases identical to TRBD2. The J segment lost 3 bases and the V segment lost 4 bases, leaving 6 bases of the junction unmatched. The CDR3 sequence is 16 residues long. CDR1 MDHEN and CDR2 SYDVKM come from the germline V gene. The CDR3 reads CASSSGLAGVVYEQYF. CDR3 nucleotide sequence: TGTGCCAGCAGTTCAGGACTAGCGGGAGTTGTCTACGAGCAGTACTTC.

The J gene is TRBJ2-1, the V gene TRBV5-1; D is perhaps TRBD2 (5 bases). CDR3 length: 15 residues. The germline V gene encodes CDR1 SGHRS and CDR2 YFSETQ. V lost 3 bases, J lost 0 bases, and 10 bases lay in between. The CDR3 is CASSSDWDSYNEQFF. The CDR3 coding sequence is TGCGCCAGCAGCTCGGACTGGGACTCCTACAATGAGCAGTTCTTC.

V gene TRBV10-1 combines with J gene TRBJ1-5; D not certain. Germline-derived CDR1 and CDR2 are WNHNN and SYGVQD (reference sequence). The V end was cut by 2 bases, the J end by 3 bases, with 5 bases between. The CDR3 is made up of 13 amino acids. CDR3 nucleotide sequence: TGCGCCAGCAGTGAGGGGATCAATCAGCCCCAGCATTTT. Its translation: CASSEGINQPQHF.

On this clone itself: The sample has other DNA sequences that encode this CDR3 too. The rearrangement links TRBV19 to TRBJ1-2, with 10 bases aligning to TRBD1. V trimming: 6 bases; J trimming: 5 bases; junction bases outside the gene matches: 6. The CDR3 is 14 residues long. Germline CDR1 LNHDA, CDR2 SQIVND (reference sequence). DNA of the CDR3: TGTGCCAGTAGCCCGGGACAGGGGTCTTATGGCTACACCTTC. It encodes CASSPGQGSYGYTF.

The CDR3 region is CASSVSSFGDTQYF. CDR3 in DNA: TGTGCCAGCAGCGTAAGTAGCTTTGGAGATACGCAGTATTTT. The gene calls are TRBV9 and TRBJ2-3; no clear D gene. V gave up 1 base and J gave up 5 bases, with 11 bases separating them. CDR1 is SGDLS and CDR2 is YYNGEE in the germline V gene. This CDR3 is 14 amino acids long.

The rearrangement joins TRBV7-8 to TRBJ1-3; no definite D call. CDR3 length equals 15 residues. CDR1 SGHVS and CDR2 FQNEAQ come from the germline V gene. V lost 5 bases, J lost 0 bases, and 11 bases lay in between. The CDR3 reads CASSPPGSSGNTIYF. CDR3 nucleotide sequence: TGTGCCAGCAGCCCCCCGGGGAGCTCTGGAAACACCATATATTTT.

This chain joins TRBV19 and TRBJ1-6; D is unclear. Per germline, CDR1 LNHDA and CDR2 SQIVND (reference sequence). V dropped 7 bases and J dropped 5 bases, with 9 bases sitting between them. The CDR3 sequence is 13 residues long. CDR3 nucleotide sequence: TGTGCCAGTAATGGGATTAATAATTCACCCCTCCACTTT. This sequence encodes CASNGINNSPLHF.

The chain recombines TRBV6-1 with TRBJ1-2; D gene uncertain. CDR1 and CDR2 (germline): MNHNS, SASEGT. Trimming cost V 3 bases and J 6 bases, with 8 bases left between them. The CDR3 totals 12 residues. CDR3 protein: CASSDVFHGYTF. The CDR3 DNA follows: TGTGCCAGCAGTGACGTCTTCCATGGCTACACCTTC.

In nucleotides, the CDR3 is TGCGCCAGCAGCCGAGAAGCTAATGAAAAACTGTTTTTT. It translates to CASSREANEKLFF. The genes are TRBV4-1 and TRBJ1-4; D is unresolved. In germline, CDR1 is MGHRA, CDR2 YSYEKL. V was shortened by 4 bases and J by 3 bases, with 6 bases between the two germline ends. The CDR3 length is 13 residues.

This chain uses TRBV5-4 with TRBJ1-5; weak D call: TRBD1 (5 bases). V dropped 4 bases and J dropped 1 base, with 12 bases sitting between them. The CDR3 runs 15 residues. In germline, CDR1 is SGHNT, CDR2 YYREEE (reference sequence). The CDR3 DNA sequence: TGTGCCAGCAGCGTGGGGGGTACGAGCAATCAGCCCCAGCATTTT. Amino acid sequence: CASSVGGTSNQPQHF.

The gene calls are TRBV12-3 or TRBV12-4 and TRBJ2-1, with D possibly being TRBD1 (5 bases). Trimming took 7 bases from V and 5 from J, leaving 9 bases between them. The CDR3 totals 12 residues. The CDR3 nucleotides are TGTGCCAGCAAGGCAGGGAACAATGAGCAGTTCTTC. It encodes CASKAGNNEQFF.

CDR3 residues: CASSIQGLQETQYF. CDR3 DNA sequence: TGTGCCAGTAGTATCCAAGGACTACAAGAGACCCAGTACTTC. The V and J genes are TRBV19 and TRBJ2-5; maybe TRBD2 (6 bases). CDR3 length: 14 amino acids. CDR1 is LNHDA, CDR2 SQIVND, per germline (reference sequence). The germline V and J ends were trimmed by 3 bases and 2 bases, with 10 bases remaining between them.

As to this clone: A junction end diverges from the germline sequence, so it may reflect a read error. This chain uses TRBV7-9 with TRBJ1-1; D remains unclear. The CDR3 totals 10 residues. The germline gives CDR1 SEHNR, CDR2 FQNEAQ (reference sequence). The chain's CDR3 is CASSLEWLPF. The CDR3 bases are TGTGCCAGCAGCTTAGAGTGGCTACCCTTT.

The chain uses TRBV27 and TRBJ1-1, with no clear D. This CDR3 spans 14 amino acids. Germline assignment: CDR1 MNHEY and CDR2 SMNVEV (reference sequence). V dropped 3 bases and J dropped 2 bases, with 10 bases sitting between them. The CDR3 spells CASSFSGPNTEAFF. CDR3 nucleotide sequence: TGTGCCAGCAGTTTTTCCGGGCCCAACACTGAAGCTTTCTTT.

J is TRBJ1-5 and V is TRBV19; no reliable D call. The CDR3 extends over 13 amino acids. Trimming took 10 bases from V and 6 from J, leaving 16 bases between them. CDR1 is LNHDA and CDR2 is SQIVND in the germline V gene (reference sequence). The CDR3 DNA follows: TGTGCCACTCAAGCTAGGGTTGGTCAGCCCCAGCATTTT. It encodes CATQARVGQPQHF.